This T cell receptor (beta chain) was sequenced in a study of T cell responses to AZD1222 COVID-19 vaccine. Study at large: It was second doses at about 4 or about 12 weeks that were pooled.

The assay was immunoSEQ multiplex PCR, and TCRdb's table has in-frame clones only and misses some. Among about 120,000 clones listed, approximately 87% were seen once. Study outcomes and limitations: Baseline seropositivity occurred in only 5 or 6 AZD1222 recipients. Nearly half of spike-specific TCRs reportedly target variant regions that are unmutated in the B.1.351 and B.1.1.7 variants. In a largely white British group with more females than males, clonal diversity was possibly underestimated.

For this clone: What it binds is unknown.

The J segment lost 15 bases and the V segment lost 3 bases, leaving 15 bases of the junction unmatched. The CDR3 runs 16 residues. Germline-derived CDR1 and CDR2 are SGHNT and YYREEE (reference sequence). The sequencing here drew on peripheral blood, taken on day 0 of AZD1222 vaccination. V is TRBV5-4 and J is TRBJ1-6; 10 bases align to TRBD1. This sequence originates from an adult in good health. In nucleotides, the CDR3 is TGTGCCAGCAGCTCAGAAGCCGGGACAGGGGATGAACGCCTCCACTTT. The encoded protein is CASSSEAGTGDERLHF.